This is a list of T cell receptor beta chains from one sample in a study of OX40 agonist ivuxolimab in advanced cancers. The method was immunoSEQ multiplex PCR; TCRdb's version includes in-frame clones alone and lacks a portion of them. There are roughly 71,000 clones in the sample; around 89% occur only once, and under 1.1% lies in the top ten. The specimen comprised CD4+ or CD8+ T cells sorted from blood, sampled in a trial of the OX40 agonist ivuxolimab. These receptor sequences come from an adult with an advanced solid tumor such as melanoma, head and neck, liver or kidney cancer. The CDR3 runs from the conserved cysteine through the conserved F or W. The D gene is left open where the match is weak. Only some rows state a clone size, as once, few, many or a class for expanded clones.

cdr3_aa	cdr3_nt	d_call	j_call	v_call	clone_size
CASSPDLRQTKGYTF	TGTGCCAGCAGCCCCGACCTAAGACAGACCAAGGGCTACACCTTC	NA	TRBJ1-2	TRBV7-9	NA
CASSEWSNQPQHF	TGTGCCAGCAGTGAATGGTCCAATCAGCCCCAGCATTTT	NA	TRBJ1-5	TRBV2	NA
CASSLTGDTEAFF	TGTGCCAGCAGCTTGACAGGGGACACTGAAGCTTTCTTT	TRBD1	TRBJ1-1	TRBV11-2	NA
CASSFPWGNEQFF	TGTGCCAGCAGCTTCCCCTGGGGAAATGAGCAGTTCTTC	NA	TRBJ2-1	TRBV11-3	NA
CASSRDSGGDQETQYF	TGTGCCAGTAGTAGAGATAGCGGAGGAGACCAAGAGACCCAGTACTTC	NA	TRBJ2-5	TRBV19	NA
CATVDREAFF	TGTGCCACCGTAGACAGGGAAGCTTTCTTT	NA	TRBJ1-1	TRBV6-5	NA
CARSFRDVEAFF	TGTGCCAGAAGCTTCAGGGATGTCGAAGCTTTCTTT	NA	TRBJ1-1	TRBV5-3	NA
CASSPGLAGSNEQFF	TGTGCCAGCAGTCCGGGACTAGCGGGATCCAATGAGCAGTTCTTC	TRBD2	TRBJ2-1	TRBV11-3	NA
CASSLGGFQETQYF	TGCGCCAGCAGCTTGGGGGGGTTCCAAGAGACCCAGTACTTC	NA	TRBJ2-5	TRBV5-1	NA
CASSLSGELFF	TGTGCCAGCAGCTTATCCGGGGAGCTGTTTTTT	NA	TRBJ2-2	TRBV11-3	few
CASSSQGGPGANTEAFF	TGTGCCAGCAGCTCTCAAGGGGGCCCGGGGGCCAACACTGAAGCTTTCTTT	TRBD1	TRBJ1-1	TRBV7-9	NA
CASSSIGTGGNSPLHF	TGTGCCAGCAGTTCAATAGGGACAGGGGGTAACTCACCCCTCCACTTT	TRBD1	TRBJ1-6	TRBV28	once
CASRFSGTGELFF	TGCGCCAGCCGATTTAGCGGTACCGGGGAGCTGTTTTTT	NA	TRBJ2-2	TRBV10-2	NA
CASSLEGTRSSYNEQFF	TGTGCCAGCAGCTTAGAGGGGACTAGGAGTTCCTACAATGAGCAGTTCTTC	TRBD2	TRBJ2-1	TRBV11-3	NA
CAISGTGLGGELFF	TGTGCCATCAGCGGGACAGGGTTAGGCGGGGAGCTGTTTTTT	TRBD1	TRBJ2-2	TRBV10-3	NA
CASSSFFEEGYGYTF	TGTGCCAGCAGTTCATTTTTCGAGGAGGGCTATGGCTACACCTTC	NA	TRBJ1-2	TRBV11-2	NA
CASSPGAGGGYNEQFF	TGTGCCAGCAGCCCAGGCGCGGGGGGCGGGTACAATGAGCAGTTCTTC	TRBD2	TRBJ2-1	TRBV4-2	NA
CASPQGYEQYF	TGTGCCAGCCCTCAGGGTTACGAGCAGTACTTC	NA	TRBJ2-7	TRBV19	NA
CASSLLASGRLSAFF	TGTGCCAGCAGTTTATTGGCCAGCGGGAGGCTTTCGGCGTTCTTC	TRBD2	TRBJ2-1	TRBV27	NA
CASSYSRLAAYEQYF	TGTGCCAGCAGTTACTCCCGACTAGCGGCCTACGAGCAGTACTTC	TRBD2	TRBJ2-7	TRBV6-6	NA